These 9 T cell receptor beta chains were all obtained from the same sample, sequenced in a study of identical twins. MiXCR, applied by TCRdb to the 5' RACE reads, yields one record per CDR3 protein. The sample has 570,000 or so distinct CDR3 sequences; approximately 10% are singletons. The same specimen was also included in a second study, on yellow fever vaccine responses in identical twins.

Sequenced sample: PBMCs. These receptors originate from a woman aged 18-29 years in good health.

This clonotype came up many times. The rearrangement links TRBV5-1 to TRBJ2-5; weak D call: TRBD1 (6 bases). Looked up from germline, CDR1 is SGHRS and CDR2 is YFSETQ. Trimming left V 0 bases short and J 1 base short, with 10 bases between. The CDR3 runs to 15 residues. The CDR3 DNA reads TGCGCCAGCAGCTTGGCCTCCAGGGGCCAAGAGACCCAGTACTTC. Protein: CASSLASRGQETQYF.

Note on this clonotype: A much larger clone sits a single nucleotide away, making a read error possible. This chain links TRBV3-1 with TRBJ2-3; the D gene is possibly TRBD2 (5 bases). V lost 4 bases, J lost 8 bases, and 16 bases lay in between. From germline, CDR1 is LGHDT and CDR2 YNNKEL (reference sequence). The CDR3 sequence is 14 residues long. CDR3 residues: CASSPRATVVTQYF. CDR3 in DNA: TGTGCCAGCAGCCCGAGGGCTACGGTCGTTACGCAGTATTTT.

This clonotype has ten or more counts. The chain couples TRBV24-1 to TRBJ1-5; possibly TRBD1 for D (6 bases). Germline CDR1 is KGHDR and CDR2 is SFDVKD. The V and J ends lost 7 bases and 4 bases respectively, with 10 bases between them. The CDR3 runs 13 residues. The CDR3 loop reads CATRQGGNQPQHF. The DNA for the CDR3 is TGTGCCACCAGACAGGGAGGTAATCAGCCCCAGCATTTT.

This clonotype has a count of ten or more. The chain has TRBV20-1 and TRBJ2-5, with 7 positions matching TRBD2. Losses at the gene ends were 5 bases for V and 2 bases for J; bases not matched to a gene: 11. The CDR3 is 15 amino acids. Germline CDR1 and CDR2: DFQATT and SNEGSKA (reference sequence). This CDR3 is CSAQGGLDRQETQYF. The CDR3, as DNA: TGCAGTGCTCAGGGAGGACTAGACAGACAAGAGACCCAGTACTTC.

CDR3 sequence (DNA): TGCAGTGCTAGAGACCCGCGCCGTAGCACCGGGGAGCTGTTTTTT. It codes for CSARDPRRSTGELFF. This chain joins TRBV20-1 and TRBJ2-2; no definite D call. The CDR3 is made up of 15 amino acids. Trimming removed 0 bases at V and 4 bases at J, with 12 bases between. Germline CDR1 DFQATT, CDR2 SNEGSKA (reference sequence).

This clonotype was counted many times. CDR3 DNA: TGTGCCAGCGATAGTGGTTGGGACAGTGAATCTGGAAACACCATATATTTT. It translates to CASDSGWDSESGNTIYF. V gene TRBV2 combines with J gene TRBJ1-3, with 7 bases matching TRBD1. The CDR3 is made up of 17 amino acids. V lost 8 bases and J lost 1; bases outside the gene matches: 14. The germline CDR1 and CDR2 sequences are SNHLY and FYNNEI. Looking up the rest from reference TRBV2 and TRBJ1-3 gives the full variable domain: EPEVTQTPSHQVTQMGQEVILRCVPISNHLYFYWYRQILGQKVEFLVSFYNNEISEKSEIFDDQFSVERPDGSNFTLKIRSTKLEDSAMYFCASDSGWDSESGNTIYFGEGSWLTVV.

In this sample, this clonotype turned up many times. The gene calls are TRBV5-1 and TRBJ2-7; TRBD1 matches 10 bases. Germline CDR1 SGHRS, CDR2 YFSETQ. The CDR3 has 15 residues. Unmatched junction bases numbered 8, after V lost 4 bases and J lost 4 bases. The CDR3 region is CASSPHRDRGYEQYF. CDR3 sequence (DNA): TGCGCCAGCAGCCCACACCGGGACAGGGGTTACGAGCAGTACTTC.

This clonotype occurred a few times. An end of the junction differs from the germline gene, which may be a read error. The V call is TRBV10-3, the J call TRBJ1-1; no reliable D call. CDR1 ENHRY and CDR2 SYGVKD come from the germline V gene. There are 14 residues in the CDR3. The CDR3 bases are TGTGCCATCAGTGAACGGGGTGAGAACACTGAAGTTTTCTTT. Encoded protein: CAISERGENTEVFF.

V gene TRBV5-1 combines with J gene TRBJ2-1; 7 nucleotides agree with TRBD1. This CDR3 is built from 16 residues. Germline-derived CDR1 and CDR2 are SGHRS and YFSETQ. Trimming took 4 bases from V and 1 from J; bases not matched to a gene: 8. The CDR3 is CASSRTGDRSYNEQFF. The CDR3 nucleotides read TGCGCCAGCAGCCGCACAGGGGATAGGTCCTACAATGAGCAGTTCTTC.